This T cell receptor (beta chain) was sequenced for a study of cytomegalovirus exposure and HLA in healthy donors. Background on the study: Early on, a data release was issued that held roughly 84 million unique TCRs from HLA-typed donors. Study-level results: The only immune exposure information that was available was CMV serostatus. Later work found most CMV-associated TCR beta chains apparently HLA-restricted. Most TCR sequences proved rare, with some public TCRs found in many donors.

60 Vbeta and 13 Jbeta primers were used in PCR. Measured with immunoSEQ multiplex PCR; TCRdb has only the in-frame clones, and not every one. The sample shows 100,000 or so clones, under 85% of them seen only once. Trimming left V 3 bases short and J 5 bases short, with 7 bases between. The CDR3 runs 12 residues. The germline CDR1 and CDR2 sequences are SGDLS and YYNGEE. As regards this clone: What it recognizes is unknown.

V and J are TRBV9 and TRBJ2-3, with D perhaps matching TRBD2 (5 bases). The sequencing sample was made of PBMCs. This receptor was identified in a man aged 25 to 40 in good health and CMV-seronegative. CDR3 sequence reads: CASSGAGDTQYF. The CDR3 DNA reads TGTGCCAGCAGCGGCGCGGGAGATACGCAGTATTTT.